This TCR beta chain emerged from a study of cytomegalovirus exposure and HLA in healthy donors. Study as a whole: Most genotyped donors, around four fifths of about 400, had Caucasian-associated genetic ancestry. Findings of the study overall: Three CMV-associated chains proved CMV antigen-specific in vitro.

The PCR ran on 60 Vbeta and 13 Jbeta primers. Repertoires were generated with immunoSEQ multiplex PCR, while TCRdb's copy carries only in-frame clones and drops some. This sample's table reports about 88,000 clones. In regard to this clone: Its antigen remains unknown.

Nominally healthy donors provided the samples, though records likely missed some immune exposures. CDR3 length equals 14 residues. The germline V gene encodes CDR1 SGHRS and CDR2 YFSETQ. The junction had 4 bases not matched to a gene; V was cut back by 0 bases and J by 6 bases. Sequencing used PBMCs. The TCR sequence derives from a girl aged 10-17 years in good health and CMV-seropositive. The chain carries TRBV5-1 and TRBJ2-5; TRBD2 matches at 8 bases. The CDR3 sequence: CASSLDGLAKTQYF. CDR3 in DNA: TGCGCCAGCAGCTTGGATGGACTAGCAAAGACCCAGTACTTC.